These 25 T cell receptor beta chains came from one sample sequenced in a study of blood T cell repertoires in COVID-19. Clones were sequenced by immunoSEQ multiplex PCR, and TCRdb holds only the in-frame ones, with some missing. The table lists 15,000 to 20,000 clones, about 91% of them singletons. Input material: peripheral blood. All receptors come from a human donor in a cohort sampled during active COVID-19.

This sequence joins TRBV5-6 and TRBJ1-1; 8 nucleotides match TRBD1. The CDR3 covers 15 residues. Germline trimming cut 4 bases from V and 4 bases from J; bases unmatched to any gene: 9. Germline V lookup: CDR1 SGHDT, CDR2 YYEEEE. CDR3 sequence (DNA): TGTGCCAGCAGCAAGAACCGACAGGGGATCACTGAAGCTTTCTTT. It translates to CASSKNRQGITEAFF.

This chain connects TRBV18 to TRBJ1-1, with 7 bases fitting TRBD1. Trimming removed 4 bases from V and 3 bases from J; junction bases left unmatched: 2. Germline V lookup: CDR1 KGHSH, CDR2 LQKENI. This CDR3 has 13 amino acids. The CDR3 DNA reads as TGTGCCAGCTCACGACAGGGAGACACTGAAGCTTTCTTT. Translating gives CASSRQGDTEAFF.

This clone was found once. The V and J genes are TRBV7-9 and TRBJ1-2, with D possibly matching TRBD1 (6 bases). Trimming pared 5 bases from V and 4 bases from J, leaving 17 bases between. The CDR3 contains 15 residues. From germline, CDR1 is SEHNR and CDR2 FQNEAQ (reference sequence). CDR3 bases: TGTGCCAGCAGCCAGACCCTGACAGGACGCTATGGCTACACCTTC. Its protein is CASSQTLTGRYGYTF.

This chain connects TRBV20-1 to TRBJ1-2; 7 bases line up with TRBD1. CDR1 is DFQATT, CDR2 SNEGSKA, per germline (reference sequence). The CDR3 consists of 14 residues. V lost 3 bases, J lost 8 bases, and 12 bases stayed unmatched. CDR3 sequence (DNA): TGCAGTGCTAGTATCCCCACAGGGGATCGGGGCTACACCTTC. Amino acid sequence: CSASIPTGDRGYTF.

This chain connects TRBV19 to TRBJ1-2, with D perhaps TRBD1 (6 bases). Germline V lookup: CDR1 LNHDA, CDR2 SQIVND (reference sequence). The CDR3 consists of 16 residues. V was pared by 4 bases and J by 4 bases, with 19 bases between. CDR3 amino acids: CASSSPYGGAIYGYTF. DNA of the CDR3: TGTGCCAGTAGTAGCCCCTATGGGGGGGCCATCTATGGCTACACCTTC.

The CDR3 loop reads CASSPRDRDQETQYF. For the CDR3, the DNA is TGTGCCAGCAGCCCCCGAGACAGGGACCAAGAGACCCAGTACTTC. The chain has TRBV7-9 and TRBJ2-5, with 7 bases matching TRBD1. This CDR3 is 15 amino acids long. Germline CDR1 and CDR2: SEHNR and FQNEAQ (reference sequence). Trimming removed 5 bases from V and 0 bases from J; junction bases left unmatched: 6.

The CDR3 sequence: CASSPPGTANTGELFF. CDR3 nucleotide sequence: TGCGCCAGCAGCCCCCCAGGAACCGCGAACACCGGGGAGCTGTTTTTT. The chain joins TRBV5-1 to TRBJ2-2; the D is unclear. This CDR3 region has 16 residues. The germline V gene has CDR1 SGHRS and CDR2 YFSETQ. V lost 4 bases and J 0 bases, leaving 13 bases between the germline ends. Combining the CDR3 with reference TRBV5-1 and TRBJ2-2 gives the whole variable domain KAGVTQTPRYLIKTRGQQVTLSCSPISGHRSVSWYQQTPGQGLQFLFEYFSETQRNKGNFPGRFSGRQFSNSRSEMNVSTLELGDSALYLCASSPPGTANTGELFFGEGSRLTVL.

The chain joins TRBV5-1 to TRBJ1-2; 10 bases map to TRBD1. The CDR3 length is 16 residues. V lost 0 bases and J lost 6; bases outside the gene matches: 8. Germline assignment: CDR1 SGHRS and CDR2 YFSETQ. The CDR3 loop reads CASSLGWPGQGNGYTF. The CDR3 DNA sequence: TGCGCCAGCAGCTTGGGGTGGCCGGGACAGGGGAATGGCTACACCTTC.

The CDR3 here is CSASPGFVSGNTIYF. As DNA, the CDR3 is TGCAGTGCTAGTCCAGGTTTTGTCTCTGGAAACACCATATATTTT. The genes are TRBV20-1 and TRBJ1-3; D is unresolved. CDR1 is DFQATT, CDR2 SNEGSKA, per germline (reference sequence). V dropped 3 bases and J dropped 0 bases, with 12 bases sitting between them. This CDR3 is built from 15 residues.

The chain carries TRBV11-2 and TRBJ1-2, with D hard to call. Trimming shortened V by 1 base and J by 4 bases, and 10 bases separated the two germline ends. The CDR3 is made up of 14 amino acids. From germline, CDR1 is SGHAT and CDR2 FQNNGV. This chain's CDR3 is CASSLVSDVYGYTF. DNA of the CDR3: TGTGCCAGCAGCTTAGTGAGCGACGTCTATGGCTACACCTTC. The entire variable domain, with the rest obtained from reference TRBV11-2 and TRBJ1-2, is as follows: EAGVAQSPRYKIIEKRQSVAFWCNPISGHATLYWYQQILGQGPKLLIQFQNNGVVDDSQLPKDRFSAERLKGVDSTLKIQPAKLEDSAVYLCASSLVSDVYGYTFGSGTRLTVV.

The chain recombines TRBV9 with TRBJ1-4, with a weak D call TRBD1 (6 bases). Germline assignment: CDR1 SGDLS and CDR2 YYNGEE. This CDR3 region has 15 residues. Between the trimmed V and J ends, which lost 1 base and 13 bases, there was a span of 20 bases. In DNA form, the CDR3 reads TGTGCCAGCAGCGTAAACCCGACAGGTATTAATGGACTGTTTTTT. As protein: CASSVNPTGINGLFF.

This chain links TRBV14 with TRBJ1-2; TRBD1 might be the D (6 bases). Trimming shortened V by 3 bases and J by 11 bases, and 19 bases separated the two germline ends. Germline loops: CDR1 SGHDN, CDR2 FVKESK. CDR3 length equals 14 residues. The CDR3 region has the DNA TGTGCCAGCAGCCATCCCCGGGACACCACGGGGTACACCTTC. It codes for CASSHPRDTTGYTF.

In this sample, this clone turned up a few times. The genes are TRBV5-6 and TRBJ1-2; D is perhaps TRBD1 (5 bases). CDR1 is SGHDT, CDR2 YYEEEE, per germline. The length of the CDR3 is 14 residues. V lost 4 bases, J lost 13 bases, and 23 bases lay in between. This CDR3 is CASSPGVGTRVATF. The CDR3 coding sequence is TGTGCCAGCAGCCCGGGGGTCGGGACCCGGGTTGCCACCTTC. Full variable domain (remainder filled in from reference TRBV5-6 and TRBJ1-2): DAGVTQSPTHLIKTRGQQVTLRCSPKSGHDTVSWYQQALGQGPQFIFQYYEEEERQRGNFPDRFSGHQFPNYSSELNVNALLLGDSALYLCASSPGVGTRVATFGSGTRLTVV.

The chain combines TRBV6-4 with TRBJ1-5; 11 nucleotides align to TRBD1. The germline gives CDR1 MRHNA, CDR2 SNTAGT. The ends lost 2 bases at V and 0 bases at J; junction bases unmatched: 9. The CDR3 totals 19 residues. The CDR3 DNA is TGTGCCAGCAGTGACCTGGACAGGGGGCGTGGGTTTAGCAATCAGCCCCAGCATTTT. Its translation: CASSDLDRGRGFSNQPQHF.

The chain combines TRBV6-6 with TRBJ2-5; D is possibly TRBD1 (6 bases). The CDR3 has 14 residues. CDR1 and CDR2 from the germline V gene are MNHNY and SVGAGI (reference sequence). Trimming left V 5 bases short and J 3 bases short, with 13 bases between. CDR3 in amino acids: CASSPTGWKETQYF. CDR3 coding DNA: TGTGCCAGCAGTCCGACAGGATGGAAAGAGACCCAGTACTTC.

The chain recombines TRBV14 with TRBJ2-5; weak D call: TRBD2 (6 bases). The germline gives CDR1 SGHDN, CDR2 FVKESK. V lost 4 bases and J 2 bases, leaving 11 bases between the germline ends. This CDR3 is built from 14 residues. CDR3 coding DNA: TGTGCCAGCAGCCTCCGGACTAAACAAGAGACCCAGTACTTC. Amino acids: CASSLRTKQETQYF.

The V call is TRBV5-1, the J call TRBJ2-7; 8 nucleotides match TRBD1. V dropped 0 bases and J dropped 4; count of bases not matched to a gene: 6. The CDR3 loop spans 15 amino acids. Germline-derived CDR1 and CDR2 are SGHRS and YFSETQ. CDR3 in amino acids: CASSLGTGRLYEQYF. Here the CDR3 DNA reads TGCGCCAGCAGCTTGGGGACAGGGCGCTTGTACGAGCAGTACTTC. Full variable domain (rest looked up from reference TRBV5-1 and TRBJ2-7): KAGVTQTPRYLIKTRGQQVTLSCSPISGHRSVSWYQQTPGQGLQFLFEYFSETQRNKGNFPGRFSGRQFSNSRSEMNVSTLELGDSALYLCASSLGTGRLYEQYFGPGTRLTVT.

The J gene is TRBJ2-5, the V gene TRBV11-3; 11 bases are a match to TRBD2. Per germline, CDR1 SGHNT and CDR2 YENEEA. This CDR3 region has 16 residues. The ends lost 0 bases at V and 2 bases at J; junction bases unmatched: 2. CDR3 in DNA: TGTGCCAGCAGCTTAGACACTAGCGGGGGACAAGAGACCCAGTACTTC. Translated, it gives CASSLDTSGGQETQYF.

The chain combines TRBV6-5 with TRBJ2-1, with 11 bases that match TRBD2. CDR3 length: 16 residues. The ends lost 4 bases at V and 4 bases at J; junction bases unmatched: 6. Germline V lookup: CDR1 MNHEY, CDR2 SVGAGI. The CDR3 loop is CASSSTLAGGYNEQFF. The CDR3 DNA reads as TGTGCCAGCAGTTCAACCCTAGCGGGAGGATACAATGAGCAGTTCTTC.

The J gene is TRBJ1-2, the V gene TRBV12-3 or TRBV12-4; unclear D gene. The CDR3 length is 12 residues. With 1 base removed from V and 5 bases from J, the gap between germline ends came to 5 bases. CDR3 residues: CASSLELYGYTF. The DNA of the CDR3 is TGTGCCAGCAGTTTAGAGCTGTATGGCTACACCTTC.

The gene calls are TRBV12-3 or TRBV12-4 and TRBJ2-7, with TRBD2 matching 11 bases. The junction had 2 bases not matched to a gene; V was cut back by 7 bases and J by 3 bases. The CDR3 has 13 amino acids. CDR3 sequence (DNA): TGTGCCAGCACTAGCGGGGGGTTCTACGAGCAGTACTTC. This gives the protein CASTSGGFYEQYF.

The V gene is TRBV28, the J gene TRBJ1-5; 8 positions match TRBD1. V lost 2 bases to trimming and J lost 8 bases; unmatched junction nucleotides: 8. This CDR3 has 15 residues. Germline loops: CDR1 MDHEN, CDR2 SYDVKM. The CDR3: CASSLGTGDWEPQHF. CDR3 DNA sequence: TGTGCCAGCAGTTTAGGGACAGGCGACTGGGAGCCCCAGCATTTT.

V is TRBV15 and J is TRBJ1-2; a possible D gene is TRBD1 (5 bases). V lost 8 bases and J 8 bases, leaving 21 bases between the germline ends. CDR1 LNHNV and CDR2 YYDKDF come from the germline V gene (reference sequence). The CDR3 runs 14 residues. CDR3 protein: CATSPAGGFRGYTF. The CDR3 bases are TGTGCCACCTCTCCCGCGGGGGGTTTTAGGGGCTACACCTTC.

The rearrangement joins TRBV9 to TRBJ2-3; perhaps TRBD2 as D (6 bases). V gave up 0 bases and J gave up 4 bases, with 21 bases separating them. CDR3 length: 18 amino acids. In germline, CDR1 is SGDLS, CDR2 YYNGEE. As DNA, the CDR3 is TGTGCCAGCAGCGTAGGAACCTTTCTAGCGACCGGGGCAGATACGCAGTATTTT. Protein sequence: CASSVGTFLATGADTQYF.

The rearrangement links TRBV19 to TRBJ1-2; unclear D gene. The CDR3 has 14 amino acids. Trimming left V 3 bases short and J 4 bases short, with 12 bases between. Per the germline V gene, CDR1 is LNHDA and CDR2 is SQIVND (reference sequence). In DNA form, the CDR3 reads TGTGCCAGTAGTATGAGGGATCGAAGCTATGGCTACACCTTC. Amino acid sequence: CASSMRDRSYGYTF. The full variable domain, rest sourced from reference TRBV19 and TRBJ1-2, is DGGITQSPKYLFRKEGQNVTLSCEQNLNHDAMYWYRQDPGQGLRLIYYSQIVNDFQKGDIAEGYSVSREKKESFPLTVTSAQKNPTAFYLCASSMRDRSYGYTFGSGTRLTVV.